This T cell receptor beta chain was identified in a study of blood T cell repertoires in COVID-19. Clinical history reported by participants formed the basis on which cohorts were assigned. Cohort 3 donors were reported recovered after two negative PCRs, clearance, or symptom resolution. Original analysis: Cell counts per sample came from amplifying reference gene primers. The table came from immunoSEQ multiplex PCR; TCRdb's copy has only in-frame clones and leaves some out. V and J calls and clone size are copied from that table; D and trimming were computed from the DNA. The table has approximately 240,000 clones, around nine tenths seen once. Germline V gene lookup returns CDR1 LGHNA and CDR2 YSLEER. V lost 1 base, J lost 9 bases, and 13 bases lay in between. The CDR3 spans 15 residues.

The receptor comes from a woman younger than 30 who had recovered from COVID-19. Sequencing was performed on PBMCs or T cells enriched from blood (not recorded which). V is TRBV4-3 and J is TRBJ1-6, with D hard to call. The CDR3 spells CASSQARFSVSPLHF. For the CDR3, the DNA is TGCGCCAGCAGCCAAGCCCGATTTTCGGTTTCACCCCTCCACTTT.